This is a list of T cell receptor beta chains from one sample in a study of blood T cell repertoires in COVID-19. Using immunoSEQ multiplex PCR, the repertoire was profiled, and TCRdb retains in-frame clones only, with some absent. The repertoire consists of a few hundred thousand clones, with approximately 85% occurring once and the leading ten covering roughly 12%. Sequenced: peripheral blood. Source of these receptors: a man older than 75 with acute or convalescent COVID-19. Both conserved end residues are part of each CDR3. A D gene is named only where the DNA matches it firmly. Clone size is given for some rows only: seen once, a few or many times, or a class if the clone is expanded.

V	D	J	size	CDR3	DNA
TRBV3-1/TRBV3-2	NA	TRBJ1-5	NA	CASSPQGNQPQHF	TGTGCCAGCAGCCCCCAGGGCAATCAGCCCCAGCATTTT
TRBV7-3	NA	TRBJ2-1	NA	CASSFDGEQFF	TGTGCCAGCAGCTTCGACGGGGAGCAGTTCTTC
TRBV6-5	TRBD2	TRBJ2-1	NA	CASRQGLAGGNEQFF	TGTGCCAGCAGACAGGGACTAGCGGGAGGTAATGAGCAGTTCTTC
TRBV5-1	NA	TRBJ2-3	NA	CASSLGAGTDTQYF	TGCGCCAGCAGCTTGGGTGCAGGCACAGATACGCAGTATTTT
TRBV25-1	NA	TRBJ1-6	NA	CASSVGIVNSPLHF	TGTGCCAGCAGTGTCGGGATCGTTAATTCACCCCTCCACTTT
TRBV6-2/TRBV6-3	NA	TRBJ2-7	NA	CASSYPRGVAYEQYF	TGTGCCAGCAGTTACCCCCGGGGAGTAGCGTACGAGCAGTACTTC
TRBV2	TRBD2	TRBJ2-5	once	CARGRLAGQETQYF	TGTGCCAGAGGTAGACTAGCGGGGCAAGAGACCCAGTACTTC
TRBV28	NA	TRBJ2-2	NA	CASSLGTRSTGELFF	TGTGCCAGCAGTTTGGGTACTAGGAGCACCGGGGAGCTGTTTTTT
TRBV19	TRBD2	TRBJ2-5	NA	CASSITRASGGQETQYF	TGTGCCAGTAGTATAACTAGGGCTAGCGGGGGCCAAGAGACCCAGTACTTC
TRBV10-3	TRBD1	TRBJ1-1	NA	CAISGGTGTFTEAFF	TGTGCCATCAGTGGCGGGACAGGGACCTTCACTGAAGCTTTCTTT
TRBV5-1	NA	TRBJ1-1	NA	CASSLALNTEAFF	TGCGCCAGCAGCTTGGCTTTGAACACTGAAGCTTTCTTT